The clone carrying this T cell receptor (beta chain) was detected once. Its antigen remains unidentified. The junction and the germline gene differ at one end; a read error may be behind it. Full-length variable regions came from constant-region reverse primers plus semi-nested Nested Universal Primer A PCR. Using its own MiXCR run on the 5' RACE reads, TCRdb lists one record per CDR3 protein. Of approximately 60,000 distinct CDR3 sequences listed, approximately 23% are singletons. CDR3 length: 13 residues. Germline V gene data show CDR1 as SGHRS and CDR2 as YFSETQ. Findings of the study overall: The larger-cohort validation was restricted to a single TCR beta V-J rearrangement rather than whole repertoires.

The chain employs TRBV5-1 and TRBJ1-1, with D hard to call. The specimen was memory CD4+ T cells sorted from a lymph node. Subset denoted: memory CD4+ T cells, CD4+CD45RO+CD25-. The sequence came from a female donor with breast cancer. The CDR3 DNA sequence: TGCGCCAGTAGCTGGAGTCCAATCACTGAAGCTTTCTTT. Its translation: CASSWSPITEAFF.